The entry below gives a single T cell receptor (beta chain) sequence along with its context. Via MiXCR, TCRdb re-called the RT-PCR reads, giving one row per CDR3 protein. The top ten clones hold roughly 4% of a sample with more than 550,000 distinct CDR3 sequences, more than 13% of them seen once. Germline CDR1 reads MNHEY; CDR2 reads SVGEGT. V trimming: 6 bases; J trimming: 6 bases; junction bases outside the gene matches: 7. The CDR3 loop spans 15 amino acids. V gene TRBV6-2 or TRBV6-3 combines with J gene TRBJ1-5; 11 bases match TRBD1. The sequence was collected from a female donor in good health, serving as a healthy control. Sequencing was done on a sample of memory CD4+ T cells from blood. The CDR3 loop reads CASSRTGGASQPQHF. CDR3 DNA: TGTGCCAGCAGCCGGACAGGGGGCGCGAGTCAGCCCCAGCATTTT.